The rows below give T cell receptor beta chains drawn from one sample of a study of shared clonotypes between healthy human individuals. The method was immunoSEQ multiplex PCR; TCRdb's version includes in-frame clones alone and lacks a portion of them. The sample has over a million clones, approximately 98% seen once. Sequencing was performed on naive CD4+ T cells sorted from blood. The receptors derive from a man younger than 40 in good health. Both conserved end residues are part of each CDR3. D genes are given only for firm matches. Not all rows give a size; the values are once, few, many and, for expanded clones, a class.

v_gene: TRBV30; j_gene: TRBJ1-1; d_gene: NA; abundance: NA; CDR3nt: TGTGCCTGGAGTGTACAAGGGGTTACTGAAGCTTTCTTT; CDR3aa: CAWSVQGVTEAFF
v_gene: TRBV28; j_gene: TRBJ2-7; d_gene: NA; abundance: NA; CDR3nt: TGTGCCAGCAGTTTCGGACACTTATACGAGCAGTACTTC; CDR3aa: CASSFGHLYEQYF
v_gene: TRBV5-1; j_gene: TRBJ2-2; d_gene: NA; abundance: NA; CDR3nt: TGCGCCAGCGGACTTGCAGGGGCAAACACCGGGGAGCTGTTTTTT; CDR3aa: CASGLAGANTGELFF
v_gene: TRBV7-2; j_gene: TRBJ2-3; d_gene: NA; abundance: NA; CDR3nt: TGTGCCAGCAGCTTATTGGGACCGGATACGCAGTATTTT; CDR3aa: CASSLLGPDTQYF
v_gene: TRBV27; j_gene: TRBJ2-1; d_gene: NA; abundance: NA; CDR3nt: TGTGCCAGCAGTTTATTTTCGCGGGGCCTTAACAATGAGCAGTTCTTC; CDR3aa: CASSLFSRGLNNEQFF
v_gene: TRBV19; j_gene: TRBJ2-5; d_gene: NA; abundance: NA; CDR3nt: TGTGCCAGTAGAAGGGGAGGGGGCCAAGAGACCCAGTACTTC; CDR3aa: CASRRGGGQETQYF
v_gene: TRBV5-1; j_gene: TRBJ2-1; d_gene: TRBD2; abundance: NA; CDR3nt: TGCGCCAGCAGCTACCGGACTAGCGGGAGGGCCTGGGAGCAGTTCTTC; CDR3aa: CASSYRTSGRAWEQFF
v_gene: TRBV5-1; j_gene: TRBJ2-3; d_gene: NA; abundance: NA; CDR3nt: TGCGCCAGCAGCTTGGGGGCTGGCCAGATCAGAGATACGCAGTATTTT; CDR3aa: CASSLGAGQIRDTQYF
v_gene: TRBV2; j_gene: TRBJ1-5; d_gene: NA; abundance: NA; CDR3nt: TGTGCCAGCAGGTATGAACAGCCCCAGCATTTT; CDR3aa: CASRYEQPQHF
v_gene: TRBV2; j_gene: TRBJ2-5; d_gene: TRBD1; abundance: NA; CDR3nt: TGTGCCAGTCGGACAGGGAGGCCCCAAGAGACCCAGTACTTC; CDR3aa: CASRTGRPQETQYF
v_gene: TRBV28; j_gene: TRBJ1-5; d_gene: TRBD1; abundance: once; CDR3nt: TGTGCCGGAGGGACAGGGAATCAGCCCCAGCATTTT; CDR3aa: CAGGTGNQPQHF
v_gene: TRBV27; j_gene: TRBJ2-7; d_gene: TRBD1; abundance: once; CDR3nt: TGTGCCAGCAAAGATGGACAGGCTCGGTACGAGCAGTACTTC; CDR3aa: CASKDGQARYEQYF
v_gene: TRBV28; j_gene: TRBJ2-7; d_gene: NA; abundance: NA; CDR3nt: TGTGCCAGCAGCACTGGGGTCTACGAGCAGTACTTC; CDR3aa: CASSTGVYEQYF
v_gene: TRBV2; j_gene: TRBJ1-5; d_gene: TRBD1; abundance: NA; CDR3nt: TGTGCCAGCAGTGACCCAGGGGGTGGGGGTCAGCCCCAGCATTTT; CDR3aa: CASSDPGGGGQPQHF
v_gene: TRBV30; j_gene: TRBJ1-1; d_gene: NA; abundance: NA; CDR3nt: TGTGCCTGGACCGGAGGGAACACTGAAGCTTTCTTT; CDR3aa: CAWTGGNTEAFF
v_gene: TRBV5-1; j_gene: TRBJ2-7; d_gene: NA; abundance: NA; CDR3nt: TGCGCCAGCAGATTAGCGGAGGGGTACTACGAGCAGTACTTC; CDR3aa: CASRLAEGYYEQYF